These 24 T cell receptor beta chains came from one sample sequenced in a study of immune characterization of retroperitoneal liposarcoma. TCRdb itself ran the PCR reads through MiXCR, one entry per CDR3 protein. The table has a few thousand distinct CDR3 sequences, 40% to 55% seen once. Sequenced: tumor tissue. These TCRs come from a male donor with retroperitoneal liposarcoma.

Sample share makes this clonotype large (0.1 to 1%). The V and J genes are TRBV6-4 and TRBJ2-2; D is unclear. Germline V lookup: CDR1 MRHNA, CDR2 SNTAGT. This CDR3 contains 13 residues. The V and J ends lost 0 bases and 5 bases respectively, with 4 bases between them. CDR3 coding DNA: TGTGCCAGCAGTGACTCGTTTACCGGGGAGCTGTTTTTT. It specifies CASSDSFTGELFF.

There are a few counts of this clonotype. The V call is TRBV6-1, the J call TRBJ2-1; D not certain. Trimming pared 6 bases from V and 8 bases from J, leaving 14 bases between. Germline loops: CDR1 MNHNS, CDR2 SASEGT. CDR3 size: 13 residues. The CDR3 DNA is TGTGCCAGCAGAACACTCGGGCGGTATGAGCAGTTCTTC. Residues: CASRTLGRYEQFF.

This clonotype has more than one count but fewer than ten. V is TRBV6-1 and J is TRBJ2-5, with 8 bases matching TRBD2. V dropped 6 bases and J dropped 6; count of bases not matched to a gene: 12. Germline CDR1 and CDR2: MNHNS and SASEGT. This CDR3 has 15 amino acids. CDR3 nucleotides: TGTGCCAGCAGGGAAACAGCGGGAGCGCGGAAGACCCAGTACTTC. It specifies CASRETAGARKTQYF.

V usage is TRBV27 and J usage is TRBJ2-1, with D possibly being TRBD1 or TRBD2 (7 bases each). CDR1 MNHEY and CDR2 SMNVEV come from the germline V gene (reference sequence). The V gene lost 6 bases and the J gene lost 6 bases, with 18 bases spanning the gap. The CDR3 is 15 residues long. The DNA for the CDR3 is TGTGCCAGCAGCCGCGGGGGACAGCCTGGCAATGAGCAGTTCTTC. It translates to CASSRGGQPGNEQFF.

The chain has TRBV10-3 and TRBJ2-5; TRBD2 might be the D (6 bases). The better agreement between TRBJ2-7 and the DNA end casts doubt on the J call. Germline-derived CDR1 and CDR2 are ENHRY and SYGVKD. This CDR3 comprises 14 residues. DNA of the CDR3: TGTGCCATCAGTGAGAGGGGCGGGGTACTCGAGCAGTACTTC. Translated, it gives CAISERGGVLEQYF.

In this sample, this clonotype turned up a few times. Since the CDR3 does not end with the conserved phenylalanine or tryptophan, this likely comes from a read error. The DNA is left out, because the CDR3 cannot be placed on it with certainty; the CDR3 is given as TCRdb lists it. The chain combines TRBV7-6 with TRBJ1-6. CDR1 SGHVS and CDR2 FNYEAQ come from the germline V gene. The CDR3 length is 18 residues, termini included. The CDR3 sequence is CASTDTDGGGNSPLHFGN.

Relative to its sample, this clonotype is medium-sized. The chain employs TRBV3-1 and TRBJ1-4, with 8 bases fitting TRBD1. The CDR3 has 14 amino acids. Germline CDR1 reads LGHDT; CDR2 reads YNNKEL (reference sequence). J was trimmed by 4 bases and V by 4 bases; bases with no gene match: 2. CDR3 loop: CASSRDRLNEKLFF. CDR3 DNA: TGTGCCAGCAGCCGGGACAGGCTTAATGAAAAACTGTTTTTT. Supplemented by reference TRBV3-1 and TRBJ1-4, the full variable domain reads DTAVSQTPKYLVTQMGNDKSIKCEQNLGHDTMYWYKQDSKKFLKIMFSYNNKELIINETVPNRFSPKSPDKAHLNLHINSLELGDSAVYFCASSRDRLNEKLFFGSGTQLSVL.

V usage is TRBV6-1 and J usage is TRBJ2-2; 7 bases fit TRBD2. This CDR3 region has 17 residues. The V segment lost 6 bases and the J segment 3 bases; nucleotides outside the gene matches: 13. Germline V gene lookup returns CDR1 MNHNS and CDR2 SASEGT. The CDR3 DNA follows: TGTGCCAGCAGCCTATTGGGGGGGGGAGGGTACACCGGGGAGCTGTTTTTT. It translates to CASSLLGGGGYTGELFF.

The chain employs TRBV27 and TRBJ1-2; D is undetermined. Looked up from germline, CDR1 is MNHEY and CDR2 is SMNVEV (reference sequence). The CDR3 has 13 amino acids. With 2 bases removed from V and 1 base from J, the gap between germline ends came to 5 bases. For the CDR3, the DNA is TGTGCCAGCAGTTTAAAGAATAACTATGGCTACACCTTC. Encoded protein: CASSLKNNYGYTF.

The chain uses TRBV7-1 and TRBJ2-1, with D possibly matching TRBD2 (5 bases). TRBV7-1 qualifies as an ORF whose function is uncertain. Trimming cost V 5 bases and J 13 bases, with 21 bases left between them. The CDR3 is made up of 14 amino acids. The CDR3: CASSPRGSQETQFF. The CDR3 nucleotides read TGTGCCAGCAGCCCACGAGGGTCTCAAGAGACCCAGTTCTTC.

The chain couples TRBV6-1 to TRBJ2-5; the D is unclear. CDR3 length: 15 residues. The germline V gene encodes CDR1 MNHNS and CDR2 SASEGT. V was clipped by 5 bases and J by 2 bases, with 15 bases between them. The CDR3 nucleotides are TGTGCCAGCAGTTTGCGGCCACAGTTTCAAGAGACCCAGTACTTC. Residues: CASSLRPQFQETQYF.

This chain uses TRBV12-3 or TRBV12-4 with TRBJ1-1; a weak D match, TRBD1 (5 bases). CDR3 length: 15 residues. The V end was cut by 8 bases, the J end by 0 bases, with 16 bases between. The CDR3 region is CASRRDQNMNTEAFF. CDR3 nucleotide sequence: TGTGCCAGCCGCCGGGACCAGAACATGAACACTGAAGCTTTCTTT.

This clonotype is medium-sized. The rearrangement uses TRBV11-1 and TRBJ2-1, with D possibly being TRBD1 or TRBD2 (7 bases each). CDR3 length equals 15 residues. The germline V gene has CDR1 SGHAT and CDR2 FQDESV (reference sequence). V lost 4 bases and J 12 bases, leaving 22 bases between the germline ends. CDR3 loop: CASSSDRASGTLQFF. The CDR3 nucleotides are TGTGCCAGCAGCTCCGACAGGGCTAGCGGAACTTTGCAGTTCTTC.

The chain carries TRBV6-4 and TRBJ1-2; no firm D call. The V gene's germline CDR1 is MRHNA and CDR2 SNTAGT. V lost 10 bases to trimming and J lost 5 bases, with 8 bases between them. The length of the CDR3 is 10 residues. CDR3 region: CATPVYGYTF. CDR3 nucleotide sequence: TGTGCCACCCCGGTGTATGGCTACACCTTC.

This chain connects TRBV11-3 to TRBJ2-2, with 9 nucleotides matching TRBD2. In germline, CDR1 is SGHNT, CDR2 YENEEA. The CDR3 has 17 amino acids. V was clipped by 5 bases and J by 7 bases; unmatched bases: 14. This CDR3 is CASSPRGVAGADGELFF. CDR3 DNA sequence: TGTGCCAGCAGCCCGCGGGGGGTAGCGGGAGCCGACGGGGAGCTGTTTTTT.

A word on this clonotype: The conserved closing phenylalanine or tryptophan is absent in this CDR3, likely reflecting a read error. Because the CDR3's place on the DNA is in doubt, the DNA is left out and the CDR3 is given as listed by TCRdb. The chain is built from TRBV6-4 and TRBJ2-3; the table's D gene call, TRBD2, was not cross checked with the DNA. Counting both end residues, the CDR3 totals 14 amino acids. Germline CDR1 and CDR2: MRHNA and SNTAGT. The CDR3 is CASVAGFKTMSSSS.

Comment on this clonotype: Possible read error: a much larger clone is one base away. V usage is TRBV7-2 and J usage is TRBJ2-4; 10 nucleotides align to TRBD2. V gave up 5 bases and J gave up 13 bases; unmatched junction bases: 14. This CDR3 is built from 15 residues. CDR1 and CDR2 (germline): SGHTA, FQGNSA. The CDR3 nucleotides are TGTGCCAGCAGCCTAGGACTAGCGGATTACAATGAGCAGTACTTC. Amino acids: CASSLGLADYNEQYF.

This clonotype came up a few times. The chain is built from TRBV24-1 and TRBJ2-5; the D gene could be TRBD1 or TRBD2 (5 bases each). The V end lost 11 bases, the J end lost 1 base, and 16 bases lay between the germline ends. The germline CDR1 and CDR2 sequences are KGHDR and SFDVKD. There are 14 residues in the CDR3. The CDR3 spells CAIGKGGTQETQYF. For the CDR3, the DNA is TGTGCCATCGGAAAGGGTGGGACCCAAGAGACCCAGTACTTC.

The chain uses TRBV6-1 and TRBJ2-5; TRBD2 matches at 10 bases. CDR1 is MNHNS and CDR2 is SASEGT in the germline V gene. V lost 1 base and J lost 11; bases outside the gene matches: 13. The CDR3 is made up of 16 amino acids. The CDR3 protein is CASSEDPSGREPEQYF. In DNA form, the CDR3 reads TGTGCCAGCAGTGAAGACCCTAGCGGGAGAGAACCTGAGCAGTACTTC.

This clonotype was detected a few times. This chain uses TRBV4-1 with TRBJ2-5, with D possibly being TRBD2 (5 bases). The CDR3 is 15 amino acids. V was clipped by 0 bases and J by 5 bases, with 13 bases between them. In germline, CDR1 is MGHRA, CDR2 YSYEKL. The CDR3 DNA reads TGCGCCAGCAGCCAAGACCCCCTAGGCGGGGAGACCCAGTACTTC. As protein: CASSQDPLGGETQYF.

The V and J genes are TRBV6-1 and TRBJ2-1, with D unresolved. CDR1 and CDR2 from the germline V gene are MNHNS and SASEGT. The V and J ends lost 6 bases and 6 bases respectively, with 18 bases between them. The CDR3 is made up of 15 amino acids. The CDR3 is CASSVSTLGSNEQFF. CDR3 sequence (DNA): TGTGCCAGCAGCGTATCCACGCTTGGGTCCAATGAGCAGTTCTTC.

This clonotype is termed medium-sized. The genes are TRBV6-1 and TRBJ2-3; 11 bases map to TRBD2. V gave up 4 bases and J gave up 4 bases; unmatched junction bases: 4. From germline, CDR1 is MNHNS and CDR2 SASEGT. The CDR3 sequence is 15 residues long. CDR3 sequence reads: CASSALAGGADTQYF. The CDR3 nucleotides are TGTGCCAGCAGTGCCCTAGCGGGAGGAGCAGATACGCAGTATTTT.

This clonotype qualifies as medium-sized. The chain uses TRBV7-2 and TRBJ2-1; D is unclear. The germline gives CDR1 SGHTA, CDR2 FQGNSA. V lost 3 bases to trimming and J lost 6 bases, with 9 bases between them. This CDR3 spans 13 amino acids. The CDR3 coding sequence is TGTGCCAGCAGCTTCTGGGGATCCAATGAGCAGTTCTTC. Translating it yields CASSFWGSNEQFF. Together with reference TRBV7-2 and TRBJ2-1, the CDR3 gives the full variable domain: GAGVSQSPSNKVTEKGKDVELRCDPISGHTALYWYRQSLGQGLEFLIYFQGNSAPDKSGLPSDRFSAERTGGSVSTLTIQRTQQEDSAVYLCASSFWGSNEQFFGPGTRLTVL.

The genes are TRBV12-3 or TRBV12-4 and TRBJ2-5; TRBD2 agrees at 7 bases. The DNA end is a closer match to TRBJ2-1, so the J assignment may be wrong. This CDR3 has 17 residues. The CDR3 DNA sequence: TGTGCCAGCGGCCCCCAAGTATCTGGCGGGAGTCGAAATGAGCAGTTCTTC. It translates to CASGPQVSGGSRNEQFF.